Listed here are 27 T cell receptor beta chains from one sample, sequenced in a study of cytomegalovirus exposure and HLA in healthy donors (TCRdb year 2017). Preparation of the library involved the immunoSEQ multiplex PCR assay. For the multiplex PCR, a mixture combining 60 forward primers for TCR Vbeta segments and 13 reverse primers for TCR Jbeta segments was used. TCRdb retrieved this table from immuneACCESS and kept in-frame rearrangements only. Not all clones are present; in checked studies, unresolved V genes account for under half, and no reason is known for the remainder. In this sample the table shows over 70,000 clones, 67% of which occur a single time. The leading ten clones occupy 2.1% of the sample. Sequenced input: PBMCs. The receptor source for this set is a man aged 30-40 years in good health and CMV-seronegative.

The chain couples TRBV7-9 to TRBJ2-7; D call uncertain. Trimming removed 5 bases from V and 3 bases from J, with 14 bases in between. Germline CDR1 reads SEHNR; CDR2 reads FQNEAQ (reference sequence). This CDR3 spans 14 amino acids. The DNA of the CDR3 is TGTGCCAGCAGCCACCCCTCGGGTGACTACGAGCAGTACTTC. It encodes CASSHPSGDYEQYF.

This clone was counted between two and nine times. This rearrangement joins TRBV10-1 to TRBJ2-7; a possible D gene is TRBD2 (5 bases). Germline V gene data show CDR1 as WNHNN and CDR2 as SYGVQD (reference sequence). The CDR3 covers 12 residues. Trimming took off 6 bases at V and 6 bases at J, with 12 bases between the two ends. Written as DNA, the CDR3 is TGCGCCAGCAGCCCGCCGGCGGGCGAGCAGTACTTC. Translated, it gives CASSPPAGEQYF.

The chain links TRBV6-4 to TRBJ1-6; D remains unclear. Deletions cut 3 bases from V and 5 bases from J, with 8 bases between. Germline lookup yields CDR1 MRHNA and CDR2 SNTAGT. The CDR3 is made up of 14 amino acids. For the CDR3, the DNA is TGTGCCAGCAGTGAAACTCCCGATAATTCACCCCTCCACTTT. Encoded protein: CASSETPDNSPLHF.

This chain links TRBV4-2 with TRBJ2-2, with 16 bases that match TRBD2. After removal of 2 bases from V and 1 base from J, the junction contained 4 bases not matched to a gene. Germline V gene sequence: CDR1 LGHNA, CDR2 YNFKEQ. This CDR3 is 19 amino acids long. CDR3 nucleotide sequence: TGTGCCAGCAGCCAAACCGGGACTAGCGGGAGGGGGAACACCGGGGAGCTGTTTTTT. This encodes CASSQTGTSGRGNTGELFF.

The V gene is TRBV28, the J gene TRBJ2-3; D is uncertain. Germline CDR1 MDHEN, CDR2 SYDVKM. Trimming stripped 8 bases from V and 0 bases from J, with 9 bases between. The CDR3 has 13 amino acids. CDR3 nucleotide sequence: TGTGCCAGCGGTAGAACTAGCACAGATACGCAGTATTTT. Protein product: CASGRTSTDTQYF.

The chain has TRBV29-1 and TRBJ1-3; D is perhaps TRBD1 (6 bases). The CDR3 covers 13 residues. V was trimmed by 7 bases and J by 2 bases, leaving 12 bases between them. CDR1 is SQVTM, CDR2 ANQGSEA, per germline. The DNA of the CDR3 is TGCAGCGGGACTTGGACAGCTGGAAACACCATATATTTT. Its protein is CSGTWTAGNTIYF.

V is TRBV5-4 and J is TRBJ1-5; perhaps TRBD1 as D (6 bases). The CDR3 has 15 residues. CDR1 is SGHNT, CDR2 YYREEE, per germline (reference sequence). Trimming removed 0 bases from V and 7 bases from J, with 14 bases in between. This CDR3 reads CASSLGQGSGQPQHF. The CDR3 DNA is TGTGCCAGCAGCTTGGGCCAGGGGTCCGGGCAGCCCCAGCATTTT.

J is TRBJ1-6 and V is TRBV4-2; D gene unclear. Trimming took off 0 bases at V and 7 bases at J, with 10 bases between the two ends. Germline values: CDR1 LGHNA, CDR2 YNFKEQ. The CDR3 is made up of 15 amino acids. CDR3 nucleotides: TGTGCCAGCAGCCAAGATTGGGAGCAAAATTCACCCCTCCACTTT. This gives the protein CASSQDWEQNSPLHF.

V and J are TRBV10-3 and TRBJ2-2; 13 bases align to TRBD2. Germline V gives CDR1 ENHRY, CDR2 SYGVKD. V gave up 3 bases and J gave up 4 bases; unmatched junction bases: 5. This CDR3 spans 17 amino acids. The CDR3 loop is CAISETSGRVGTGELFF. CDR3 DNA sequence: TGTGCCATCAGTGAAACTAGCGGGAGGGTCGGCACCGGGGAGCTGTTTTTT.

The chain carries TRBV11-2 and TRBJ2-1, with 10 bases matching TRBD2. This CDR3 is built from 19 residues. V shed 0 bases and J 0 bases; nucleotides not matched to a gene: 8. Germline V CDR1 and CDR2: SGHAT, FQNNGV. The CDR3 nucleotides read TGTGCCAGCAGCTTAGATCGGGTTAGCGGGAGGCACTCCTACAATGAGCAGTTCTTC. This encodes CASSLDRVSGRHSYNEQFF.

The V gene is TRBV6-5, the J gene TRBJ1-5; D gene unclear. The CDR3 runs to 15 residues. The germline V and J ends were trimmed by 4 bases and 0 bases, with 10 bases remaining between them. The V gene's germline CDR1 is MNHEY and CDR2 SVGAGI. The CDR3 sequence is CASSSDAYSNQPQHF. The CDR3 bases are TGTGCCAGCAGTTCTGATGCCTATAGCAATCAGCCCCAGCATTTT.

The gene calls are TRBV7-8 and TRBJ2-7; TRBD1 might be the D (6 bases). V lost 0 bases and J 0 bases, leaving 9 bases between the germline ends. Germline CDR1 SGHVS, CDR2 FQNEAQ. CDR3 size: 15 residues. The CDR3 region is CASSLARGNSYEQYF. In DNA form, the CDR3 reads TGTGCCAGCAGCTTAGCTAGGGGGAACTCCTACGAGCAGTACTTC.

V gene TRBV18 combines with J gene TRBJ1-4; 8 bases match TRBD1. The CDR3 spans 14 residues. V lost 2 bases, J lost 7 bases, and 3 bases stayed unmatched. From germline, CDR1 is KGHSH and CDR2 LQKENI. CDR3 nucleotide sequence: TGTGCCAGCTCACCAACAGGGGGTATTGAAAAACTGTTTTTT. It codes for CASSPTGGIEKLFF.

The chain is built from TRBV7-2 and TRBJ1-1, with 7 bases aligning to TRBD1. The germline gives CDR1 SGHTA, CDR2 FQGNSA. The J segment lost 10 bases and the V segment lost 2 bases, leaving 10 bases of the junction unmatched. This CDR3 region has 14 residues. CDR3: CASSLPQFRGRAFF. For the CDR3, the DNA is TGTGCCAGCAGCTTACCTCAGTTTAGGGGGCGAGCTTTCTTT.

V gene TRBV27 combines with J gene TRBJ2-7; the match to TRBD1 covers 7 bases. The CDR3 has 20 amino acids. Losses at the gene ends were 3 bases for V and 4 bases for J; bases not matched to a gene: 24. Germline CDR1 MNHEY, CDR2 SMNVEV (reference sequence). In DNA form, the CDR3 reads TGTGCCAGCAGTTTCCATCGCCCCGAAATCGACAGGGTTGTGAGGTACGAGCAGTACTTC. This translates into CASSFHRPEIDRVVRYEQYF.

This chain connects TRBV5-6 to TRBJ2-6; 8 nucleotides align to TRBD1. The CDR3 is made up of 17 amino acids. Per germline, CDR1 SGHDT and CDR2 YYEEEE. Trimming at V came to 5 bases and at J to 1 base, leaving 8 bases not matched to a gene. Here the CDR3 DNA reads TGTGCCAGCAGGGACAGGGAAGTTTTTTCTGGGGCCAACGTCCTGACTTTC. It yields the protein CASRDREVFSGANVLTF.

The V and J genes are TRBV27 and TRBJ1-1; D possibly corresponds to TRBD1 (5 bases). Trimming removed 6 bases from V and 4 bases from J, with 15 bases in between. The CDR3 is 14 residues long. Germline CDR1 reads MNHEY; CDR2 reads SMNVEV (reference sequence). The CDR3 nucleotides read TGTGCCAGCAGGCGTGGGACGGGGGTCACTGAAGCTTTCTTT. It yields the protein CASRRGTGVTEAFF.

This clone came up once. The chain recombines TRBV18 with TRBJ1-1; a weak D match, TRBD1 (6 bases). V lost 3 bases, J lost 3 bases, and 11 bases lay in between. The CDR3 runs 14 residues. From germline, CDR1 is KGHSH and CDR2 LQKENI. The CDR3 DNA reads as TGTGCCAGCTCACCGAAGGCAGGGGACACTGAAGCTTTCTTT. It specifies CASSPKAGDTEAFF.

This clone was counted between two and nine times. The rearrangement uses TRBV6-5 and TRBJ1-1; D not certain. The CDR3 has 13 amino acids. Trimming left V 6 bases short and J 4 bases short, with 12 bases between. Germline values: CDR1 MNHEY, CDR2 SVGAGI. CDR3 protein: CASRPQPSTEAFF. The CDR3 nucleotides read TGTGCCAGCAGACCACAACCTTCCACTGAAGCTTTCTTT.

The chain combines TRBV14 with TRBJ2-1; D perhaps matches TRBD2 (6 bases). The germline V and J ends were trimmed by 4 bases and 12 bases, with 19 bases remaining between them. This CDR3 spans 14 amino acids. In germline, CDR1 is SGHDN, CDR2 FVKESK. The CDR3 DNA sequence: TGTGCCAGCAGCCTGGGACTCGAGAGTCATGCGCAGTTCTTC. It specifies CASSLGLESHAQFF.

The rearrangement joins TRBV7-9 to TRBJ2-7, with a weak D call TRBD2 (5 bases). V gave up 4 bases and J gave up 4 bases, with 11 bases separating them. Germline-derived CDR1 and CDR2 are SEHNR and FQNEAQ (reference sequence). CDR3 length: 13 residues. For the CDR3, the DNA is TGTGCCAGCAGCTCAGGACTCCCATACGAGCAGTACTTC. It translates to CASSSGLPYEQYF.

This clone was recorded only once. This chain connects TRBV28 to TRBJ1-1, with a weak D call TRBD1 (5 bases). The CDR3 has 11 amino acids. The V end lost 6 bases, the J end lost 7 bases, and 9 bases lay between the germline ends. The germline V gene has CDR1 MDHEN and CDR2 SYDVKM. The CDR3 coding sequence is TGTGCCAGCAGCCCCGGGGGTGAAGCTTTCTTT. As protein: CASSPGGEAFF.

The chain carries TRBV28 and TRBJ2-4; no definite D call. Between the trimmed V and J ends, which lost 1 base and 0 bases, there was a span of 7 bases. Germline loops: CDR1 MDHEN, CDR2 SYDVKM. The CDR3 totals 15 residues. CDR3 sequence: CASSLSRAAKNIQYF. CDR3 DNA sequence: TGTGCCAGCAGTTTATCTCGCGCAGCCAAAAACATTCAGTACTTC.

This clone was seen a single time. The chain combines TRBV20-1 with TRBJ2-3; no firm D call. This CDR3 contains 11 residues. Trimming removed 5 bases at V and 4 bases at J, with 7 bases between. CDR1 DFQATT and CDR2 SNEGSKA come from the germline V gene (reference sequence). In DNA, the CDR3 is TGCAGTGCTTATAGCCCAGATACGCAGTATTTT. It encodes CSAYSPDTQYF.

This clone was seen only a few times. J is TRBJ1-6 and V is TRBV6-4; D is unresolved. The germline V gene has CDR1 MRHNA and CDR2 SNTAGT. V gave up 3 bases and J gave up 8 bases, with 8 bases separating them. This CDR3 is built from 13 residues. DNA for the CDR3: TGTGCCAGCAGTGAGGGCCTTGATTCACCCCTCCACTTT. This encodes CASSEGLDSPLHF.

This clone was counted only a few times. This chain uses TRBV7-9 with TRBJ2-7; 8 nucleotides match TRBD2. Per the germline V gene, CDR1 is SEHNR and CDR2 is FQNEAQ (reference sequence). The V gene end was trimmed by 1 base and the J gene end by 2 bases; junction bases not matched to a gene: 4. The CDR3 has 15 amino acids. The chain's CDR3 is CASSLEVAGTYEQYF. CDR3 nucleotides: TGTGCCAGCAGCTTAGAGGTAGCGGGAACCTACGAGCAGTACTTC. Complete variable domain (other parts from reference TRBV7-9 and TRBJ2-7): DTGVSQNPRHKITKRGQNVTFRCDPISEHNRLYWYRQTLGQGPEFLTYFQNEAQLEKSRLLSDRFSAERPKGSFSTLEIQRTEQGDSAMYLCASSLEVAGTYEQYFGPGTRLTVT.

This clone came up a few times. This rearrangement joins TRBV7-2 to TRBJ2-1, with 7 bases that match TRBD1. CDR3 length: 15 amino acids. V was pared by 7 bases and J by 0 bases, with 6 bases of the junction left unmatched. Germline-derived CDR1 and CDR2 are SGHTA and FQGNSA. CDR3 bases: TGTGCCAGCACCATGGGACAGTACTCCTACAATGAGCAGTTCTTC. Protein sequence: CASTMGQYSYNEQFF.